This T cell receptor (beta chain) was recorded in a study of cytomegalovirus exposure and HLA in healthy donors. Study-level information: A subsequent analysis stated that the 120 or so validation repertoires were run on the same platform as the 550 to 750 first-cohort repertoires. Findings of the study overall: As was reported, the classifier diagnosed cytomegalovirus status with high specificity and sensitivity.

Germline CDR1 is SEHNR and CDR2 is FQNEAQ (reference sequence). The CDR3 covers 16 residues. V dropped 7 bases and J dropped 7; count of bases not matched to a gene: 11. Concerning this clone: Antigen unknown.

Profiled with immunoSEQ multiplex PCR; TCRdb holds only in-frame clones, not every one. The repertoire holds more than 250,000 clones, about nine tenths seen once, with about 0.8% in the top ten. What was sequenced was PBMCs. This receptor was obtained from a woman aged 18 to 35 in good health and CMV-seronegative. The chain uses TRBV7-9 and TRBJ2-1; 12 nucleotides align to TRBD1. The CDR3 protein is CASTSSGTGGWNEQFF. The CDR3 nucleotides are TGTGCCAGCACCTCGTCCGGGACAGGGGGCTGGAATGAGCAGTTCTTC.